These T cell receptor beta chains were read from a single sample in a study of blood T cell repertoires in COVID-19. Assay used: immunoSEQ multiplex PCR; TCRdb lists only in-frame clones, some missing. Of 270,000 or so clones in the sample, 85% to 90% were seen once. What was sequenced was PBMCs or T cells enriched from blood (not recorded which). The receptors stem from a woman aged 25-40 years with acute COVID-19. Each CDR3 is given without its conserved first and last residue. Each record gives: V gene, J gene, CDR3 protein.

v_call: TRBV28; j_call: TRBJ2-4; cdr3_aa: ASSLYGTLAKNIQY
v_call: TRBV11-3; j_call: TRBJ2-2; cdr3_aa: ASSIDSTGELF
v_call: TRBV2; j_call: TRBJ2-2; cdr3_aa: ASSEQNTGELF
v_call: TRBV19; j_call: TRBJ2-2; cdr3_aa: ASSPGLAGGHFTGELF
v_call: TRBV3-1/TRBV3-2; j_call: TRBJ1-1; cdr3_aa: ASKDTGPEAF
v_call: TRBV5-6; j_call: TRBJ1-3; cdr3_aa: ASSLSGFGNTIY
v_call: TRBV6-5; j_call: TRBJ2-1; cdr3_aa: ASRGLAGAYNEQF
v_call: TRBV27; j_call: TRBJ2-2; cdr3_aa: ASTGAGGPPGELF
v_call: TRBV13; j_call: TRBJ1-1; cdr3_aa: ASSRRGGTEAF
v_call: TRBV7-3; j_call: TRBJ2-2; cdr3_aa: ASSLFEATNTGELF
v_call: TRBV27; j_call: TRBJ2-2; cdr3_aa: ASSPPSGSTTGELF
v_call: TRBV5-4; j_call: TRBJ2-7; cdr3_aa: ASSPLGGNSYEQY
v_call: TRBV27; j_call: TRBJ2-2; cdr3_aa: ASSLYSRGISNTGELF
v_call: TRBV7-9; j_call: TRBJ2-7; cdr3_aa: ASSGDRDSYEQY
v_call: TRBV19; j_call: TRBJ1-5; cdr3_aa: ASNPRDRENQPQH
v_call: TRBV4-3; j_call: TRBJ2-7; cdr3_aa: ASSLAGIGEQY
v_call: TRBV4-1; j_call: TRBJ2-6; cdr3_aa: ASSRTSGSGANVLT
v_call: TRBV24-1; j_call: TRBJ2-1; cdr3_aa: ATSSLGSGSMDNEQF
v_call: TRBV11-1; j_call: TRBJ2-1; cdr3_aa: ASSIVSAREQF
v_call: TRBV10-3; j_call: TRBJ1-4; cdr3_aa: AISRAGEKLF
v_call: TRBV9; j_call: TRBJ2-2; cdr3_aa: ASSGSSGSGTGELF
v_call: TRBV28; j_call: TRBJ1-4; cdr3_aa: ASTPVSRNEKLF
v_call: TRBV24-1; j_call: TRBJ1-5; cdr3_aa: ATSEGQGALGNQPQH
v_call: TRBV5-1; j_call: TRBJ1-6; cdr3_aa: ASSLRTGTNSPLH
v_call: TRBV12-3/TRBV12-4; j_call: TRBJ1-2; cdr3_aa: ASSQTGGYGYT
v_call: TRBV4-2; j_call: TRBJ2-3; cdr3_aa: ASSQTSGRADTQY
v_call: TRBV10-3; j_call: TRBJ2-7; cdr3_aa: AISELALAYEQY
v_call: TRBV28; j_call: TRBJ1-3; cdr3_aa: ASSLYAEASSGNTIY
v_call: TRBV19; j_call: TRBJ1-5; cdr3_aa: ASSIGWTGFQPQH
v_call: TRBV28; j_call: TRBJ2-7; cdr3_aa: ASSPPGTGLNEQY
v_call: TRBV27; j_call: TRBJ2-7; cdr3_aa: ASRESLGEQY
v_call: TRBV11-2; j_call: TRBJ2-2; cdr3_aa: ASSPGTQSTGELF
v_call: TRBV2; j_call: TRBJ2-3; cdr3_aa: ASQMGRASTDTQY
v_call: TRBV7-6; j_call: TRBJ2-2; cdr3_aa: ASSILGLADTNTGELF
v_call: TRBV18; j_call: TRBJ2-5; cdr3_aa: ASSLYTPTSGFQETQY
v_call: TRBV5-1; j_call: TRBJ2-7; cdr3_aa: ASRTPGLGEQY
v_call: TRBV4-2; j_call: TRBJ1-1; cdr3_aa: ASSHQGQMNTEAF
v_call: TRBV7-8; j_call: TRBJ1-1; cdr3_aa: ASSLNRDTEAF
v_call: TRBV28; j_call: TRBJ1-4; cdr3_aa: AARGRNEKLF
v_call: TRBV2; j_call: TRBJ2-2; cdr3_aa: ASPKSPGGTGELF
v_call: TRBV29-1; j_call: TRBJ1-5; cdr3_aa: SVTHGLGDGEAQH
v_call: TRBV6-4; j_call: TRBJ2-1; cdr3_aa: ASSVEQGSYNEQF
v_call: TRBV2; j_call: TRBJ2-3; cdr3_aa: ASLGATLSTDTQY
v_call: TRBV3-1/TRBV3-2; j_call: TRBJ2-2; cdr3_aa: ASSPGTSGAAGELF
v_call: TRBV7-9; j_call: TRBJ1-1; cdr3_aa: ATRKQPGNTEAF
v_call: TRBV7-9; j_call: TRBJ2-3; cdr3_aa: ASSLLAGGADTQY
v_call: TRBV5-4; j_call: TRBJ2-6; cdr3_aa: AKPRWIRGPGANVLT
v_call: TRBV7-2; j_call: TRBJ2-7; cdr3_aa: ASSLDPGTSMYEQY
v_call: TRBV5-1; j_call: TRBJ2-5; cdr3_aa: ASSSSQGAVETQY
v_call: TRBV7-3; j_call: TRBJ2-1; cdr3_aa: ASSSPGTSGRNEQF
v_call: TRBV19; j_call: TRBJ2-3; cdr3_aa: ASSTTSGRARDTQY
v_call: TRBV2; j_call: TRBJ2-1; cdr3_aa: ASRVSGSSYNEQF